The 3 T cell receptor beta chains below were found in one sample sequenced in a study of early T cells in non-severe SARS-CoV-2 infection. TCRdb used MiXCR to reprocess the 5' RACE reads, holding one entry per CDR3 protein. The sample lists about 34,000 distinct CDR3 sequences, roughly 7.1% occurring once. Sequencing used whole blood, obtained at baseline. Every receptor here comes from an adult who was a healthcare worker with PCR-confirmed SARS-CoV-2 infection or an uninfected control (not recorded which).

At least ten counts were recorded for this clonotype. The V call is TRBV18, the J call TRBJ2-7; TRBD1 or TRBD2 may be the D gene (5 bases each). The CDR3 has 14 amino acids. Germline V gene sequence: CDR1 KGHSH, CDR2 LQKENI. The germline V and J ends were trimmed by 3 bases and 3 bases, with 12 bases remaining between them. Here the CDR3 reads CASSPNYGGYEQYV. In nucleotides, the CDR3 is TGTGCCAGCTCACCTAACTATGGGGGCTACGAGCAGTACGTC.

Only a few counts were recorded for this clonotype. The rearrangement uses TRBV4-3 and TRBJ1-2; D is ambiguous. CDR3 length: 14 amino acids. The germline V gene encodes CDR1 LGHNA and CDR2 YSLEER. The V end was cut by 3 bases, the J end by 1 base, with 9 bases between. The CDR3 here is CASSHQTLNYGYTF. The DNA of the CDR3 is TGCGCCAGCAGCCACCAGACACTTAACTATGGCTACACCTTC.

Ten or more counts support this clonotype. V usage is TRBV19 and J usage is TRBJ2-1; 9 nucleotides line up with TRBD2. V gave up 3 bases and J gave up 8 bases; unmatched junction bases: 17. The CDR3 covers 18 residues. CDR1 LNHDA and CDR2 SQIVND come from the germline V gene (reference sequence). CDR3 in amino acids: CASSIYGTSRNPSDEQFF. The CDR3 DNA sequence: TGTGCCAGTAGTATTTACGGGACTAGCCGAAACCCTTCCGATGAGCAGTTCTTC.